This entry concerns a single T cell receptor (beta chain). Its specificity is unknown. TCRdb redid the calling of the 5' RACE reads with MiXCR, one entry per CDR3 protein. The sample has about 730,000 distinct CDR3 sequences; roughly 20% are singletons. The germline CDR1 and CDR2 sequences are SEHNR and FQNEAQ (reference sequence). Trimming left V 5 bases short and J 3 bases short, with 16 bases between. This CDR3 has 16 amino acids. The sample belongs to a study of identical twins. Whole-study results and caveats: Fewer insertions characterized abundant cord blood beta clonotypes, whereas memory repertoires showed none.

This same sample was also part of a study on T cells expressing NK-cell markers. From that second work: Sorted CD3+CD56-NKG2C+, CD3+CD56+NKG2C+ and CD3+CD56+NKG2C- T cells supplied the TCR beta repertoires. Serological testing identified most of the eight sequenced donors as HCMV-seropositive and one as seronegative. A few donors' CD3+CD56-NKG2C+ cells were dominated by the same clonotypes.

The TCR comes from a woman younger than 35 in good health. The sequencing sample was made of PBMCs. This chain links TRBV7-9 with TRBJ1-4; D is undetermined. This CDR3 is CASSVLAGRPNEKLFF. CDR3 in DNA: TGTGCCAGCAGCGTCCTTGCGGGCAGACCTAATGAAAAACTGTTTTTT.